The present TCR beta chain was sequenced within a study of early T cells in non-severe SARS-CoV-2 infection (dated by TCRdb to the early 2020s). With respect to the entire study: Bulk RNA from unsorted whole blood was used for TCR sequencing, so alpha and beta chains could not be paired.

Libraries were built with 5' RACE. The reads were generated on a NextSeq 500. To correct for sequencing error and PCR bias, the TCR library protocol tagged individual cDNA molecules with unique molecular identifiers. Sequencing covered both TCR alpha and beta chains, and within each sample the abundances of alpha and beta sequences were tightly co-correlated. The original pipeline was this. V gene, J gene and CDR3 annotation of TCR sequences was performed with Decombinator V4. Expanded TCRs were defined as changing significantly between any two time points under a Poisson model with p below 0.0001. TCR abundances were normalised to the total number of TCRs sequenced in each sample and reported as counts per million. MAIT TCRs were defined by TRAV1-2 paired with TRAJ12, TRAJ20 or TRAJ33, and iNKT TCRs by TRAV10 paired with TRAJ18. VDJdb, accessed on 1 November 2021, was searched for TCRs annotated for CMV, EBV and SARS-CoV-2, and TCRs annotated for more than one antigen were excluded. TCRdb itself trimmed the public reads at Q25 with fastp, ran MiXCR and retained productive beta chains. A single entry per CDR3 protein holds the most common genes and DNA from its merged rows. The V and J calls and clone size are TCRdb's, not the authors'. The sample includes around 93,000 distinct CDR3 sequences, with approximately 12% observed a single time. The ten largest clones capture about 4.6% of the sample.

Results and caveats for the whole study, not just this receptor: Matching against VDJdb was skewed toward anti-spike CD8 responses, likely underestimated virus-specific expansions, and missed private and CD4 specificities.

Only a few counts were recorded for this clonotype. Its antigen has not been determined. The sample holds no much larger clone one base away, and base qualities are not on file. The V end gives up 5 bases and the J end 2 bases, leaving 0 bases in the junction not matched to a gene. The cysteine opens and the phenylalanine closes a CDR3 of 13 amino acids. Only CDR3 DNA is held: 39 bases, read in frame from base 1. In the germline V gene (reference sequence), CDR1 corresponds to MNHEY and CDR2 to SMNVEV. This was a case-control study nested in a cohort of healthcare workers in London, UK, who had nasopharyngeal swab PCR tests and blood samples taken every week. Between 23 and 31 March 2020, the week of the UK lockdown, healthcare workers were enrolled and then followed up weekly for as long as 16 weeks.

The source was whole blood, collected at baseline. The clonotype was recovered from an adult who was a healthcare worker with PCR-confirmed SARS-CoV-2 infection or an uninfected control (not recorded which). The V gene is TRBV27 and the J gene is TRBJ1-3, and 7 junction bases match TRBD1. The DNA reads as follows: TGTGCCAGCAGTCAGGGGGCTGGAAACACCATATATTTT. It is translated as CASSQGAGNTIYF.